Presented here are 21 T cell receptor beta chains from one specimen sequenced in a study of cytomegalovirus exposure and HLA in healthy donors (dated by TCRdb to about 2017). Library preparation was by the immunoSEQ multiplex PCR assay. For the multiplex PCR, a mixture combining 60 forward primers for TCR Vbeta segments and 13 reverse primers for TCR Jbeta segments was used. TCRdb holds this immuneACCESS table with in-frame rearrangements only. Some clones are missing; in checked studies, unresolved V genes explain under half, and the rest has no known cause. The sample table shows 140,000 to 150,000 clones, and around 80% are seen once. About 13% of the sample belongs to the ten largest clones. Sequenced sample: PBMCs. The receptors originated from a man aged 35 to 55 in good health and CMV-seropositive.

A word on this clone: The junction shows a germline mismatch at one end, possibly a read error. The J gene is TRBJ2-7, the V gene TRBV7-2; possible D gene TRBD1, 6 bases. The CDR3 contains 13 residues. CDR1 is SGHTA, CDR2 FQGNSA, per germline. The CDR3 reads CASSLAGAYEQYF. CDR3 nucleotide sequence: TGTGCCAGCAGCCTAGCAGGGGCCTACGAGCAGTACTTC. The whole variable domain, remainder taken from reference TRBV7-2 and TRBJ2-7, is GAGVSQSPSNKVTEKGKDVELRCDPISGHTALYWYRQSLGQGLEFLIYFQGNSAPDKSGLPSDRFSAERTGGSVSTLTIQRTQQEDSAVYLCASSLAGAYEQYFGPGTRLTVT.

V usage is TRBV7-9 and J usage is TRBJ2-7, with a possible D match to TRBD1 (5 bases). Deletions cut 1 base from V and 5 bases from J, with 9 bases between. This CDR3 region has 13 residues. Germline V gives CDR1 SEHNR, CDR2 FQNEAQ (reference sequence). CDR3 coding DNA: TGTGCCAGCAGCTTAGAAACAGGAAACGAGCAGTACTTC. Protein: CASSLETGNEQYF.

The chain joins TRBV28 to TRBJ2-1; D not resolved. The CDR3 contains 15 residues. The germline CDR1 and CDR2 sequences are MDHEN and SYDVKM. V gave up 5 bases and J gave up 0 bases, with 11 bases separating them. The CDR3 is CASSHPGSSYNEQFF. In DNA, the CDR3 is TGTGCCAGCAGTCATCCAGGAAGCTCCTACAATGAGCAGTTCTTC.

The V and J genes are TRBV27 and TRBJ2-1; D perhaps matches TRBD2 (5 bases). CDR1 MNHEY and CDR2 SMNVEV come from the germline V gene (reference sequence). The germline V and J ends were trimmed by 0 bases and 1 base, with 10 bases remaining between them. The CDR3 contains 16 residues. The CDR3 coding sequence is TGTGCCAGCAGTTTATCAGCGGACCCGTCCTACAATGAGCAGTTCTTC. Translating it yields CASSLSADPSYNEQFF.

This clone occurred a few times. This CDR3 is also generated by other DNA sequences in the sample. The J gene is TRBJ2-7, the V gene TRBV11-2; D is undetermined. This CDR3 region has 14 residues. The V gene lost 1 base and the J gene lost 3 bases, with 10 bases spanning the gap. Germline V CDR1 and CDR2: SGHAT, FQNNGV. Here the CDR3 reads CASSLGTELYEQYF. The CDR3 DNA reads as TGTGCCAGCAGCTTAGGTACAGAGCTCTACGAGCAGTACTTC. Drawing the rest from reference TRBV11-2 and TRBJ2-7, the complete variable domain is EAGVAQSPRYKIIEKRQSVAFWCNPISGHATLYWYQQILGQGPKLLIQFQNNGVVDDSQLPKDRFSAERLKGVDSTLKIQPAKLEDSAVYLCASSLGTELYEQYFGPGTRLTVT.

The genes are TRBV9 and TRBJ1-5, with TRBD1 matching over 8 bases. The CDR3 is 15 amino acids. The germline V gene has CDR1 SGDLS and CDR2 YYNGEE. The V and J ends lost 3 bases and 6 bases, in that order; junction bases with no gene match: 8. Here the CDR3 DNA reads TGTGCCAGCAGCGCCGGACAGGGAGGCTTTCAGCCCCAGCATTTT. It yields the protein CASSAGQGGFQPQHF. Full variable domain (rest looked up from reference TRBV9 and TRBJ1-5): DSGVTQTPKHLITATGQRVTLRCSPRSGDLSVYWYQQSLDQGLQFLIQYYNGEERAKGNILERFSAQQFPDLHSELNLSSLELGDSALYFCASSAGQGGFQPQHFGDGTRLSIL.

The chain uses TRBV5-1 and TRBJ2-1; unclear D gene. Trimming removed 0 bases at V and 7 bases at J, with 11 bases between. Per the germline V gene, CDR1 is SGHRS and CDR2 is YFSETQ. The CDR3 consists of 14 residues. The CDR3 DNA is TGCGCCAGCAGCTTGGCCTCGAGCGATAATGAGCAGTTCTTC. Translated: CASSLASSDNEQFF. The variable domain in full, completed from reference TRBV5-1 and TRBJ2-1, reads KAGVTQTPRYLIKTRGQQVTLSCSPISGHRSVSWYQQTPGQGLQFLFEYFSETQRNKGNFPGRFSGRQFSNSRSEMNVSTLELGDSALYLCASSLASSDNEQFFGPGTRLTVL.

The gene calls are TRBV28 and TRBJ2-7; D remains ambiguous. Germline CDR1 reads MDHEN; CDR2 reads SYDVKM. The CDR3 is 14 amino acids. Between the trimmed V and J ends, which lost 2 bases and 0 bases, there was a span of 8 bases. The CDR3 DNA reads as TGTGCCAGCAGTTTAACCCACTCCTCCTACGAGCAGTACTTC. It specifies CASSLTHSSYEQYF.

This chain connects TRBV4-1 to TRBJ2-1; D gene unclear. The CDR3 runs 14 residues. V was pared by 0 bases and J by 4 bases, with 7 bases between. The germline V gene encodes CDR1 MGHRA and CDR2 YSYEKL. The CDR3 is CASSQESEYNEQFF. The CDR3 nucleotides are TGCGCCAGCAGCCAAGAGTCGGAGTACAATGAGCAGTTCTTC.

In nucleotides, the CDR3 is TGTGCCAGCAGCAAAGCGCATCGGACTAGCGGGAGGGCCGATAACGAGCAGTACTTC. Translation: CASSKAHRTSGRADNEQYF. This sequence joins TRBV21-1 and TRBJ2-7; TRBD2 is the table's D call and was not checked against the DNA. TRBV21-1 is marked as a pseudogene. This CDR3 has 19 amino acids.

Details on this clone: Other DNA sequences of this sample code for an identical CDR3. The V call is TRBV28, the J call TRBJ1-2, with D unclear. Germline V gives CDR1 MDHEN, CDR2 SYDVKM. Deletions cut 3 bases from V and 4 bases from J, with 6 bases between. The CDR3 runs to 12 residues. This chain's CDR3 is CASSFRGYGYTF. The CDR3 DNA is TGTGCCAGCAGTTTTCGGGGCTATGGCTACACCTTC.

On this clone: At one end the junction does not follow the germline gene, possibly because of a read error. The chain joins TRBV7-9 to TRBJ2-3, with TRBD2 matching over 15 bases. The CDR3 sequence is 18 residues long. Germline V gives CDR1 SEHNR, CDR2 FQNEAQ (reference sequence). The CDR3 loop reads CSSSLREWGLAGGDTQYF. The CDR3 DNA reads as TGTTCCAGCAGCTTACGGGAGTGGGGACTAGCGGGAGGAGATACGCAGTATTTT.

The V gene is TRBV28, the J gene TRBJ1-4, with TRBD1 matching over 8 bases. The CDR3 contains 15 residues. Per germline, CDR1 MDHEN and CDR2 SYDVKM. V was clipped by 5 bases and J by 7 bases; unmatched bases: 9. The CDR3 DNA reads TGTGCCAGCAGTCCCTCCAGGGGGCGAGGTGAAAAACTGTTTTTT. Its protein is CASSPSRGRGEKLFF.

This chain's CDR3 is CASSQGAVTGELFF. CDR3 in DNA: TGCGCCAGCAGCCAAGGAGCGGTTACCGGGGAGCTGTTTTTT. The genes are TRBV4-3 and TRBJ2-2; tentative D call: TRBD2 (5 bases). The CDR3 runs to 14 residues. Trimming took 1 base from V and 5 from J, leaving 8 bases between them. Looked up from germline, CDR1 is LGHNA and CDR2 is YSLEER.

This sequence joins TRBV27 and TRBJ1-6, with D unresolved. V lost 7 bases to trimming and J lost 6 bases, with 13 bases between them. Germline CDR1 is MNHEY and CDR2 is SMNVEV (reference sequence). CDR3 size: 14 residues. The CDR3 DNA reads as TGTGCCAGCACCCTCTTCCGCGGTAATTCACCCCTCCACTTT. This codes for CASTLFRGNSPLHF.

The genes are TRBV2 and TRBJ1-5; D might be TRBD1 (5 bases). CDR1 and CDR2 (germline): SNHLY, FYNNEI. The V end was cut by 3 bases, the J end by 7 bases, with 13 bases between. CDR3 size: 14 residues. The CDR3 region has the DNA TGTGCCAGCAGTGATCTTCTGGCAGGGCAGCCCCAGCATTTT. Protein: CASSDLLAGQPQHF.

V usage is TRBV7-6 and J usage is TRBJ1-1; D ambiguous. Trimming left V 5 bases short and J 5 bases short, with 21 bases between. Germline CDR1 reads SGHVS; CDR2 reads FNYEAQ. The CDR3 contains 16 residues. The CDR3 reads CASSPDVGGRGTEAFF. The DNA for the CDR3 is TGTGCCAGCAGCCCAGATGTGGGTGGGCGAGGGACTGAAGCTTTCTTT.

V is TRBV11-1 and J is TRBJ2-5; D might be TRBD2 (5 bases). Germline V gene sequence: CDR1 SGHAT, CDR2 FQDESV (reference sequence). V was pared by 5 bases and J by 5 bases, with 15 bases between. This CDR3 contains 14 residues. Here the CDR3 reads CASSAGGLGETQYF. The CDR3, as DNA: TGTGCCAGCAGCGCCGGAGGTCTTGGGGAGACCCAGTACTTC. The full variable domain, with the rest looked up from reference TRBV11-1 and TRBJ2-5, is EAEVAQSPRYKITEKSQAVAFWCDPISGHATLYWYRQILGQGPELLVQFQDESVVDDSQLPKDRFSAERLKGVDSTLKIQPAELGDSAMYLCASSAGGLGETQYFGPGTRLLVL.

The chain uses TRBV5-1 and TRBJ2-1; 9 nucleotides agree with TRBD1. The V gene's germline CDR1 is SGHRS and CDR2 YFSETQ. The V gene end was trimmed by 5 bases and the J gene end by 5 bases; junction bases not matched to a gene: 5. CDR3 length: 14 amino acids. The CDR3 sequence: CASSRTGDHNEQFF. DNA for the CDR3: TGCGCCAGCAGTCGGACAGGGGACCACAATGAGCAGTTCTTC.

The rearrangement uses TRBV29-1 and TRBJ2-2; the match to TRBD2 covers 12 bases. The CDR3 loop spans 13 amino acids. Germline assignment: CDR1 SQVTM and CDR2 ANQGSEA. Germline trimming cut 7 bases from V and 6 bases from J; bases unmatched to any gene: 3. The CDR3 loop reads CSALAGGPGELFF. CDR3 DNA: TGCAGCGCCCTAGCGGGAGGGCCCGGGGAGCTGTTTTTT.

This clone was found a few times. V usage is TRBV10-3 and J usage is TRBJ2-1, with 10 bases matching TRBD2. J lost 10 bases, V lost 6 bases, and 3 bases had no gene match. Germline-derived CDR1 and CDR2 are ENHRY and SYGVKD. The CDR3 spans 12 residues. DNA for the CDR3: TGTGCCATCAGCAGGACTAGCGGAGAGCAGTTCTTC. It is translated as CAISRTSGEQFF.